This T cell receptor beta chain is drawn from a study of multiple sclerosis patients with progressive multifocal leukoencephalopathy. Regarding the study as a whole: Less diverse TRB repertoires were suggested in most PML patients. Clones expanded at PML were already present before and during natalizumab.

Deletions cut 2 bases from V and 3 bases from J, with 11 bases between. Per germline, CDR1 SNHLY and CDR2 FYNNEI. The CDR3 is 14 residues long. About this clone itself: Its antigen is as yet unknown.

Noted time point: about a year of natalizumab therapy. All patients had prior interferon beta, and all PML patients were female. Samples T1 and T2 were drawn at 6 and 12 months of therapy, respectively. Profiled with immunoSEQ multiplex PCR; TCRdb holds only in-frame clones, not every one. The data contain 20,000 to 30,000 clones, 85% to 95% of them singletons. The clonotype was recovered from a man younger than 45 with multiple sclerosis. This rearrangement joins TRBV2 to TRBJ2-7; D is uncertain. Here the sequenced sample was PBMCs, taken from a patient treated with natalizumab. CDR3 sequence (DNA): TGTGCCAGCAGTGAACCTCACACCAGCTACGAGCAGTACTTC. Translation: CASSEPHTSYEQYF.